Given below is one TCR beta chain in context. Its matching antigen is unknown. There was one heparinised blood draw per donor, averaging roughly 0.12 L. A CD45RO/CCR7/CD25/CD127/CD95/CD27 panel sorted naive, central memory, regulatory and stem cell-like memory CD4+ cells. The sample belongs to a study of beta chain features in type 1 diabetes. Study as a whole: In age, gender and cell yields, patients were similar to healthy donors. Whole-study findings and limits: Researchers cautioned that cDNA sequencing could over-represent cells with high TCR expression. For Type 1 diabetes patients, all four CD4+ subsets carried TCRB CDR3s that were moderately but significantly shorter.

The authors reverse transcribed all of the isolated RNA, so sequencing captured expressed TCRB transcripts. The repertoire was sequenced with immunoSEQ multiplex PCR; TCRdb's copy has only in-frame clones and lacks some. The data hold around 50,000 clones, with roughly 45% observed a single time. The CDR3 runs to 14 residues. Germline CDR1 and CDR2: SGHRS and YFSETQ. The trim removed 1 base at V and 6 bases at J, leaving 3 bases unmatched. The chain carries TRBV5-1 and TRBJ2-1; TRBD2 aligns across 8 bases. The sample consisted of stem cell memory CD4+ T cells from blood. The source of this sequence is a man aged 25-45 years with type 1 diabetes. CDR3 sequence reads: CASSLPGLGNEQFF. The CDR3 region has the DNA TGCGCCAGCAGCTTGCCGGGACTAGGCAATGAGCAGTTCTTC. The whole variable domain, filled in from reference TRBV5-1 and TRBJ2-1, reads KAGVTQTPRYLIKTRGQQVTLSCSPISGHRSVSWYQQTPGQGLQFLFEYFSETQRNKGNFPGRFSGRQFSNSRSEMNVSTLELGDSALYLCASSLPGLGNEQFFGPGTRLTVL.